This record looks at one T cell receptor (beta chain) sequence and its context. The antigen is not known. This entry is derived from a study of CD8+CD57+ T cells in acquired aplastic anemia. Study details: DNA recovered from sorted CD4+ and CD8+ cells had a mean of roughly 3 ug. Mean read depth for CD4+ cells from healthy donors was about 9.9 million. Study-wide findings and caveats: Patients did not significantly differ from controls in CD8+ Simpson's diversity.

Template material for TCR beta VDJ and CDR3 profiling consisted of genomic DNA. TCRdb called the reads again in MiXCR, with one record for every CDR3 protein. The sample includes under 250,000 distinct CDR3 sequences, 34% seen only once; the top ten take 0.95% to 1.2%. CDR1 is ENHRY and CDR2 is SYGVKD in the germline V gene. The length of the CDR3 is 14 residues. The V and J ends lost 9 bases and 3 bases, in that order; junction bases with no gene match: 4. J is TRBJ2-3 and V is TRBV10-3; TRBD2 matches 12 bases. Sequencing was done on a sample of sorted CD4+, CD8+, or CD8+CD57+ T cells (not recorded which) from PBMCs. The receptor's source is a human donor in good health, serving as a control. CDR3 loop: CAMGTSGLTDTQYF. For the CDR3, the DNA is TGTGCCATGGGGACTAGCGGGCTTACAGATACGCAGTATTTT.